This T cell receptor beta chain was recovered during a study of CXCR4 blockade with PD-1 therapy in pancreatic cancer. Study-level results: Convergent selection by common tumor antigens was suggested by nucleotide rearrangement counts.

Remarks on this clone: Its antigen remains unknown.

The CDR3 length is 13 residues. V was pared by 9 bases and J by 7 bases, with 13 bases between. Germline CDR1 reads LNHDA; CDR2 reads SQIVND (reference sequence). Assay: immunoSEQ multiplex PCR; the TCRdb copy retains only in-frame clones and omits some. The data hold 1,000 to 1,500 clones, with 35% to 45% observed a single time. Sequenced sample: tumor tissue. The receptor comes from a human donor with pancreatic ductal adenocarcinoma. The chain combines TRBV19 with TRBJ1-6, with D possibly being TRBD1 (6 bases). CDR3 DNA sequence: TGTGCCAGCCAGGACAGACTCAATTCACCCCTCCACTTT. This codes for CASQDRLNSPLHF.